Below, 8 T cell receptor beta chains from the same sample are listed, as sequenced in a study of neoadjuvant nivolumab and ipilimumab in lung cancer. Profiled with immunoSEQ multiplex PCR; TCRdb holds only in-frame clones, not every one. This sample has fewer than 2,000 clones; 85% to 90% occur once, and the top ten carry approximately 3.6%. Sequencing used adjacent normal lung tissue, obtained after neoadjuvant nivolumab, alone or with ipilimumab, at or shortly before surgery. Receptors were obtained from an adult with non-small cell lung cancer.

This chain links TRBV18 with TRBJ2-7; the match to TRBD2 covers 10 bases. The V gene end was trimmed by 1 base and the J gene end by 5 bases; junction bases not matched to a gene: 8. CDR1 is KGHSH, CDR2 LQKENI, per germline. The length of the CDR3 is 16 residues. The CDR3 loop is CASSPLERGGWNEQYF. The CDR3 DNA reads as TGTGCCAGCTCACCACTTGAGCGGGGGGGCTGGAACGAGCAGTACTTC.

The chain carries TRBV30 and TRBJ1-4, with D hard to call. V was trimmed by 2 bases and J by 0 bases, leaving 16 bases between them. The CDR3 is 17 residues long. From germline, CDR1 is GTSNPN and CDR2 SVGIG (reference sequence). DNA for the CDR3: TGTGCCTGGAGTCACTGGACGGAATCCTCAACTAATGAAAAACTGTTTTTT. Encoded protein: CAWSHWTESSTNEKLFF.

In its sample, this clone was seen a few times. The CDR3 coding sequence is TGTGCCAGCAGACTAACAGGGGGCTTTGGTGAAGCTTTCTTT. Translated, it gives CASRLTGGFGEAFF. The chain links TRBV7-8 to TRBJ1-1, with TRBD1 matching 9 bases. CDR3 length equals 14 residues. Germline values: CDR1 SGHVS, CDR2 FQNEAQ. The V segment lost 6 bases and the J segment 7 bases; nucleotides outside the gene matches: 9.

This clone was seen more than once but under ten times. This chain uses TRBV2 with TRBJ2-5; 7 bases map to TRBD1. The CDR3 spans 14 residues. Germline V gene sequence: CDR1 SNHLY, CDR2 FYNNEI. J was trimmed by 1 base and V by 7 bases; bases with no gene match: 6. CDR3 loop: CASKEGQPQETQYF. CDR3 coding DNA: TGTGCCAGCAAAGAGGGACAGCCCCAAGAGACCCAGTACTTC.

The chain uses TRBV5-4 and TRBJ1-2, with D perhaps TRBD1 (6 bases). The CDR3 covers 14 residues. Germline V gene data show CDR1 as SGHNT and CDR2 as YYREEE (reference sequence). V shed 0 bases and J shed 3 bases, with 9 bases lying between them. The CDR3 is CASSLGGGDYGYTF. CDR3 nucleotide sequence: TGTGCCAGCAGCTTGGGAGGGGGAGACTATGGCTACACCTTC.

This clone was found a few times. CDR3 sequence (DNA): TGTGCCAGTACCGCAATGACAGACAACACTGAAGCTTTCTTT. Its translation: CASTAMTDNTEAFF. The chain links TRBV19 to TRBJ1-1, with D possibly TRBD1 on 5 matching bases. The ends were cut back, 7 bases at V and 2 bases at J, with 14 bases in the middle. The CDR3 length is 14 residues. The germline V gene has CDR1 LNHDA and CDR2 SQIVND (reference sequence). Full variable domain (remainder filled in from reference TRBV19 and TRBJ1-1): DGGITQSPKYLFRKEGQNVTLSCEQNLNHDAMYWYRQDPGQGLRLIYYSQIVNDFQKGDIAEGYSVSREKKESFPLTVTSAQKNPTAFYLCASTAMTDNTEAFFGQGTRLTVV.

This clone has just a few counts. The genes are TRBV18 and TRBJ2-5, with D possibly being TRBD1 or TRBD2 (5 bases each). The CDR3 totals 16 residues. The V gene's germline CDR1 is KGHSH and CDR2 LQKENI. V gave up 2 bases and J gave up 2 bases, with 15 bases separating them. The CDR3 DNA sequence: TGTGCCAGCTCACCAGTTGGGACGGGCAGGCAAGAGACCCAGTACTTC. As protein: CASSPVGTGRQETQYF.

This clone appeared a few times. The gene calls are TRBV5-5 and TRBJ1-1; tentative D call: TRBD1 (5 bases). This CDR3 comprises 12 residues. V shed 9 bases and J shed 5 bases, with 14 bases lying between them. The germline gives CDR1 SGHKS, CDR2 YYEKEE (reference sequence). Here the CDR3 DNA reads TGTGCCACCTCGGGAGGGGCGACTGAAGCTTTCTTT. It codes for CATSGGATEAFF.